Shown below are 29 T cell receptor beta chains from a single sample sequenced in a study of regulatory T cells in long-lasting Graves disease (dated by TCRdb to about 2021). Sample time point, as interpreted from the label and publication: newly diagnosed GD, antithyroid drugs for less than 3 months. For both TCR sequencing and RNA sequencing, RNA was extracted from PBMCs in TRIzol. Library construction relied on multiplex PCR. TCRdb names Illumina HiSeq 4000 as the instrument used. To build TCR beta libraries, CDR3 regions were amplified by Arm-PCR using iRepertoire HTBI primers. TCRdb applied fastp at Q25 and MiXCR to the public reads, then kept only in-frame beta chains. Records with the same CDR3 protein are collapsed into one entry carrying the most frequent genes and DNA. The sample table holds 350,000 to 400,000 distinct CDR3 sequences, of which about 17% were seen once. The ten most abundant clones make up 20% to 25% of the sample.

Separately, the same data were catalogued under a study of T cells in Graves' hyperthyroidism and ophthalmopathy.

The sample in question was peripheral blood mononuclear cells (PBMCs), obtained at new diagnosis, from a patient treated with antithyroid drugs. These receptors were collected from a woman under 30 with Graves disease. Donor details come from another sample of the same person, matched by shared clones.

This clonotype was picked up many times. The genes are TRBV5-1 and TRBJ2-3; D perhaps matches TRBD2 (5 bases). This CDR3 comprises 15 residues. Per germline, CDR1 SGHRS and CDR2 YFSETQ. V was pared by 2 bases and J by 4 bases, with 14 bases between. The DNA of the CDR3 is TGCGCCAGCAGCTTACTAGTGAGCGGCCCAGATACGCAGTATTTT. As protein: CASSLLVSGPDTQYF.

This clonotype occurred many times. This chain links TRBV2 with TRBJ1-4; 10 bases align to TRBD1. This CDR3 region has 14 residues. CDR1 and CDR2 (germline): SNHLY, FYNNEI. Trimming at V came to 3 bases and at J to 7 bases, leaving 2 bases not matched to a gene. The CDR3 sequence is CASSDGTGAEKLFF. In DNA, the CDR3 is TGTGCCAGCAGTGATGGGACAGGGGCTGAAAAACTGTTTTTT.

Many counts were recorded for this clonotype. In nucleotides, the CDR3 is TGTGCCACCAGTCAACCTCCCAAGGGGGAGCTGTTTTTT. Translating gives CATSQPPKGELFF. The chain uses TRBV24-1 and TRBJ2-2, with D hard to call. Per germline, CDR1 KGHDR and CDR2 SFDVKD. The CDR3 runs to 13 residues. The V end lost 6 bases, the J end lost 8 bases, and 12 bases lay between the germline ends.

This clonotype has ten or more counts. The chain carries TRBV27 and TRBJ2-3; TRBD2 agrees at 13 bases. CDR1 and CDR2 (germline): MNHEY, SMNVEV (reference sequence). The CDR3 runs 18 residues. Germline trimming cut 7 bases from V and 5 bases from J; bases unmatched to any gene: 15. The CDR3 DNA reads TGTGCCAGCACCATTGGGACTAGCGGGAAGGGATTATTAGATACGCAGTATTTT. Translation: CASTIGTSGKGLLDTQYF.

This clonotype was seen many times. The chain employs TRBV30 and TRBJ2-5; 12 bases match TRBD2. V lost 5 bases to trimming and J lost 4 bases; unmatched junction nucleotides: 5. This CDR3 has 14 residues. CDR1 is GTSNPN and CDR2 is SVGIG in the germline V gene (reference sequence). CDR3 sequence: CAWSSGGAAETQYF. In nucleotides, the CDR3 is TGTGCCTGGTCTAGCGGGGGGGCGGCAGAGACCCAGTACTTC.

The chain has TRBV6-9 and TRBJ1-2; D ambiguous. V was cut by 4 bases and J by 5 bases, with 17 bases left in between. In germline, CDR1 is MNHGY, CDR2 SVAAGI. The CDR3 has 15 residues. CDR3 DNA sequence: TGTGCCAGCAGTTCACGGAGGGCAGGAGATTATGGCTACACCTTC. Amino acids: CASSSRRAGDYGYTF.

In its sample, this clonotype was seen many times. The genes are TRBV6-5 and TRBJ2-7, with TRBD2 as a possible D gene (6 bases). Germline CDR1 reads MNHEY; CDR2 reads SVGAGI. The V end was cut by 2 bases, the J end by 3 bases, with 14 bases between. This CDR3 is 15 amino acids long. The CDR3: CASSYGRGLRYEQYF. In DNA form, the CDR3 reads TGTGCCAGCAGTTACGGTCGGGGACTGCGCTACGAGCAGTACTTC.

The chain couples TRBV29-1 to TRBJ2-7; D gene ambiguous. Germline loops: CDR1 SQVTM, CDR2 ANQGSEA. The CDR3 runs 11 residues. In nucleotides, the CDR3 is TGCAGTGGGGTAGGGCCTTACGAGCAGTACTTC. Translating it yields CSGVGPYEQYF.

This clonotype appeared many times. The V gene is TRBV7-3, the J gene TRBJ2-2; D gene uncertain. The V gene's germline CDR1 is SGHTA and CDR2 FQGTGA. V gave up 5 bases and J gave up 8 bases, with 9 bases separating them. The CDR3 is made up of 12 amino acids. Here the CDR3 DNA reads TGTGCCAGCAGCCGTGAGATAGGGGAGCTGTTTTTT. It is translated as CASSREIGELFF.

This clonotype occurred many times. The rearrangement joins TRBV27 to TRBJ1-2, with no clear D. Germline CDR1 reads MNHEY; CDR2 reads SMNVEV (reference sequence). The CDR3 has 17 amino acids. Trimming took 0 bases from V and 4 from J, leaving 18 bases between them. The CDR3 sequence is CASSLSPDGGRLYGYTF. The CDR3 nucleotides are TGTGCCAGCAGTTTATCCCCAGACGGAGGCCGGCTCTATGGCTACACCTTC.

At least ten counts were recorded for this clonotype. The DNA for the CDR3 is TGCGCCAGCAGCGGGGGACTAGCGGGAGAGACCCAGTACTTC. This codes for CASSGGLAGETQYF. The chain couples TRBV5-1 to TRBJ2-5; 12 bases map to TRBD2. The J segment lost 4 bases and the V segment lost 4 bases, leaving 2 bases of the junction unmatched. CDR3 length: 14 residues. Germline V gene data show CDR1 as SGHRS and CDR2 as YFSETQ.

The sample holds many counts of this clonotype. This sequence joins TRBV7-2 and TRBJ2-1; D not resolved. Germline V gives CDR1 SGHTA, CDR2 FQGNSA. The CDR3 is 12 amino acids. Trimming took off 2 bases at V and 8 bases at J, with 7 bases between the two ends. The CDR3 nucleotides are TGTGCCAGCAGCTTATGGGTGGATGAGCAGTTCTTC. As protein: CASSLWVDEQFF.

This clonotype was seen ten or more times. V is TRBV5-1 and J is TRBJ2-3; 7 bases line up with TRBD1. The trim removed 8 bases at V and 2 bases at J, leaving 5 bases unmatched. CDR3 length equals 13 residues. The germline gives CDR1 SGHRS, CDR2 YFSETQ. DNA for the CDR3: TGCGCCAGTCAACAGGGGACCACAGATACGCAGTATTTT. Amino acids: CASQQGTTDTQYF. Based on the CDR3 plus reference TRBV5-1 and TRBJ2-3, the full variable domain is KAGVTQTPRYLIKTRGQQVTLSCSPISGHRSVSWYQQTPGQGLQFLFEYFSETQRNKGNFPGRFSGRQFSNSRSEMNVSTLELGDSALYLCASQQGTTDTQYFGPGTRLTVL.

This rearrangement joins TRBV14 to TRBJ2-3; no firm D call. Deletions cut 1 base from V and 8 bases from J, with 7 bases between. There are 12 residues in the CDR3. Germline loops: CDR1 SGHDN, CDR2 FVKESK. The CDR3 spells CASSQAYRTQYF. CDR3 nucleotides: TGTGCCAGCAGCCAAGCGTACCGTACGCAGTATTTT.

This clonotype was picked up many times. V usage is TRBV12-3 or TRBV12-4 and J usage is TRBJ1-1; no reliable D call. V lost 6 bases, J lost 3 bases, and 11 bases lay in between. The CDR3 is 13 residues long. CDR3 bases: TGTGCCAGCAGCCTAATGATATACACTGAAGCTTTCTTT. Translation gives CASSLMIYTEAFF.

This clonotype showed up just a few times. The V and J genes are TRBV6-1 and TRBJ2-7, with TRBD1 identical over 8 bases. Germline values: CDR1 MNHNS, CDR2 SASEGT. The J segment lost 4 bases and the V segment lost 8 bases, leaving 19 bases of the junction unmatched. This CDR3 contains 17 residues. CDR3 nucleotide sequence: TGTGCCAGCGGCCGATGGACAGGGCAGTTGAGTCAGTACGAGCAGTACTTC. Translating gives CASGRWTGQLSQYEQYF.

There are many counts of this clonotype. The gene calls are TRBV20-1 and TRBJ2-3; possibly TRBD1 for D (5 bases). Per the germline V gene, CDR1 is DFQATT and CDR2 is SNEGSKA (reference sequence). V was pared by 0 bases and J by 6 bases, with 16 bases between. The CDR3 sequence is 15 residues long. CDR3 amino acids: CSARDSLSQGDTQYF. CDR3 nucleotide sequence: TGCAGTGCTAGAGATTCGCTGTCGCAGGGCGATACGCAGTATTTT.

This clonotype was detected many times. The J gene is TRBJ2-3, the V gene TRBV18; D may be TRBD1 (6 bases). Per germline, CDR1 KGHSH and CDR2 LQKENI. This CDR3 has 16 residues. With 1 base removed from V and 2 bases from J, the gap between germline ends came to 13 bases. CDR3: CASSPLGQINTDTQYF. Here the CDR3 DNA reads TGTGCCAGCTCACCACTCGGACAGATAAACACAGATACGCAGTATTTT.

This clonotype was counted between two and nine times. The chain combines TRBV6-2 or TRBV6-3 with TRBJ1-5, with D possibly being TRBD1 (6 bases). Trimming took off 0 bases at V and 6 bases at J, with 9 bases between the two ends. This CDR3 has 14 residues. Per the germline V gene, CDR1 is MNHEY and CDR2 is SVGEGT. CDR3 sequence reads: CASSYSAGVQPQHF. CDR3 nucleotide sequence: TGTGCCAGCAGTTACTCGGCAGGGGTTCAGCCCCAGCATTTT.

The genes are TRBV29-1 and TRBJ1-2, with TRBD1 identical over 8 bases. Germline V gives CDR1 SQVTM, CDR2 ANQGSEA. V gave up 7 bases and J gave up 8 bases; unmatched junction bases: 6. The CDR3 spans 11 residues. CDR3 coding DNA: TGCAGCGGGGGGACAGGAGGAGGCTACACCTTC. It encodes CSGGTGGGYTF.

The chain is built from TRBV19 and TRBJ2-7, with 9 bases that match TRBD2. The CDR3 extends over 16 amino acids. CDR1 and CDR2 from the germline V gene are LNHDA and SQIVND (reference sequence). V lost 5 bases to trimming and J lost 0 bases; unmatched junction nucleotides: 8. CDR3 nucleotide sequence: TGTGCCAGTAGTCCATATAGCGGGGGAAGCTCCTACGAGCAGTACTTC. Encoded protein: CASSPYSGGSSYEQYF. The variable domain in full, completed from reference TRBV19 and TRBJ2-7, reads DGGITQSPKYLFRKEGQNVTLSCEQNLNHDAMYWYRQDPGQGLRLIYYSQIVNDFQKGDIAEGYSVSREKKESFPLTVTSAQKNPTAFYLCASSPYSGGSSYEQYFGPGTRLTVT.

There are many counts of this clonotype. V is TRBV20-1 and J is TRBJ2-6; D is undetermined. Trimming removed 2 bases from V and 0 bases from J, with 5 bases in between. This CDR3 has 14 amino acids. Germline V lookup: CDR1 DFQATT, CDR2 SNEGSKA (reference sequence). The CDR3 DNA reads TGCAGTGCTAGAAAATCCTCTGGGGCCAACGTCCTGACTTTC. It is translated as CSARKSSGANVLTF.

This clonotype was seen repeatedly, ten times or more. The chain is built from TRBV2 and TRBJ1-4; D gene ambiguous. Per germline, CDR1 SNHLY and CDR2 FYNNEI. Trimming removed 8 bases at V and 7 bases at J, with 17 bases between. The CDR3 runs 14 residues. CDR3 residues: CASGVRNVGEKLFF. The CDR3 DNA reads as TGTGCCAGCGGGGTTAGGAACGTTGGTGAAAAACTGTTTTTT.

This clonotype was seen at least ten times. The rearrangement joins TRBV9 to TRBJ2-7; 8 nucleotides line up with TRBD2. From germline, CDR1 is SGDLS and CDR2 YYNGEE. There are 14 residues in the CDR3. Trimming removed 3 bases from V and 5 bases from J; junction bases left unmatched: 7. The CDR3 here is CASSAVGTRDEQYF. CDR3 sequence (DNA): TGTGCCAGCAGCGCGGTGGGGACTAGAGACGAGCAGTACTTC.

Worth noting for this clonotype: One base away lies a much larger clone, so this may be a sequencing read error. This chain connects TRBV28 to TRBJ2-2; TRBD2 matches 7 bases. The V gene's germline CDR1 is MDHEN and CDR2 SYDVKM. The CDR3 is 13 amino acids. The chain's CDR3 is CASCFGGTGELFF. As DNA, the CDR3 is TGTGCCAGCTGTTTCGGGGGGACCGGGGAGCTGTTTTTT. The full variable domain, in which reference TRBV28 and TRBJ2-2 provide the parts outside the CDR3, is DVKVTQSSRYLVKRTGEKVFLECVQDMDHENMFWYRQDPGLGLRLIYFSYDVKMKEKGDIPEGYSVSREKKERFSLILESASTNQTSMYLCASCFGGTGELFFGEGSRLTVL.

The DNA for the CDR3 is TGTGCCACCAGTGATTTGGATGGGGGGTCCCAAGAGACCCAGTACTTC. It encodes CATSDLDGGSQETQYF. The rearrangement links TRBV24-1 to TRBJ2-5, with a possible D match to TRBD2 (6 bases). Germline CDR1 and CDR2: KGHDR and SFDVKD. Deletions cut 0 bases from V and 1 base from J, with 11 bases between. This CDR3 spans 16 amino acids.

This clonotype appeared a few times. The rearrangement joins TRBV24-1 to TRBJ1-5; TRBD1 matches at 7 bases. The CDR3 length is 19 residues. Germline CDR1 is KGHDR and CDR2 is SFDVKD. V was pared by 2 bases and J by 0 bases, with 12 bases of the junction left unmatched. Written as DNA, the CDR3 is TGTGCCACCAGTGATTCAAAAAAGGGACAGACTTATAGCAATCAGCCCCAGCATTTT. Protein sequence: CATSDSKKGQTYSNQPQHF.

This clonotype was seen more than once but under ten times. The V and J genes are TRBV20-1 and TRBJ1-5; 8 bases are shared with TRBD1. Germline-derived CDR1 and CDR2 are DFQATT and SNEGSKA (reference sequence). V dropped 1 base and J dropped 3; count of bases not matched to a gene: 23. This CDR3 is built from 21 residues. This CDR3 is CSARAPMSLGQAILPNQPQHF. CDR3 nucleotides: TGCAGTGCTAGAGCCCCAATGTCGTTGGGACAGGCAATTTTACCCAATCAGCCCCAGCATTTT.

With regard to this clonotype: Since a much larger clone is just one base distant, this may be a read error. The chain joins TRBV7-8 to TRBJ2-7, with unresolved D. This CDR3 is built from 14 residues. The germline V gene encodes CDR1 SGHVS and CDR2 FQNEAQ. The CDR3 is CASGFSGPSYEQYF. The CDR3 bases are TGTGCCAGCGGCTTCTCAGGACCCAGCTACGAGCAGTACTTC.